The 18 T cell receptor beta chains given below trace back to one sample, sequenced in a study of CD8+ T cells in alopecia areata (dated by TCRdb to 2016 to 2019). The protocol used for the library was the immunoSEQ multiplex PCR assay. To provide template for TCR sequencing, every sample had RNA extracted and reverse transcribed into cDNA. The clones in this table, taken by TCRdb from immuneACCESS, are in-frame only. Not every clone is retained; where verified, under half of the shortfall comes from an unresolved V gene, and the cause of the rest is unknown. The table for this sample lists approximately 210,000 clones; 45% to 75% of them were counted only once. Over 3% of the sample comes from the top ten. In the paper's terms, the time point label means: 4 weeks on oral tofacitinib. The label giving this sample's treatment or condition can be read as: oral pan-JAK inhibitor, 5-10 mg twice daily.

The material sequenced was CD4+ T cells sorted from blood, taken at week 4, from a patient treated with tofacitinib. Receptor source: a human donor with alopecia areata.

This clone appeared a few times. J is TRBJ2-3 and V is TRBV18; D might be TRBD1 (5 bases). Trimming took 2 bases from V and 0 from J, leaving 12 bases between them. The CDR3 sequence is 16 residues long. CDR1 and CDR2 (germline): KGHSH, LQKENI. The CDR3 reads CASSPTQEPSTDTQYF. CDR3 sequence (DNA): TGTGCCAGCTCACCAACACAGGAACCAAGCACAGATACGCAGTATTTT.

The chain recombines TRBV19 with TRBJ2-1; D gene unclear. Trimming stripped 5 bases from V and 10 bases from J, with 21 bases between. CDR1 and CDR2 from the germline V gene are LNHDA and SQIVND (reference sequence). This CDR3 has 15 amino acids. CDR3 loop: CASSPQPVLSLEQFF. In nucleotides, the CDR3 is TGTGCCAGTAGTCCCCAGCCCGTCCTCTCCCTAGAGCAGTTCTTC.

V and J are TRBV9 and TRBJ2-1; TRBD2 aligns across 7 bases. The CDR3 length is 15 residues. Germline V gene data show CDR1 as SGDLS and CDR2 as YYNGEE. With V trimmed by 5 bases and J by 2 bases, 7 bases remained unmatched. This CDR3 is CASRPHAGAYNEQFF. As DNA, the CDR3 is TGTGCCAGCAGGCCGCACGCGGGGGCCTACAATGAGCAGTTCTTC. Variable domain in full (rest from reference TRBV9 and TRBJ2-1): DSGVTQTPKHLITATGQRVTLRCSPRSGDLSVYWYQQSLDQGLQFLIQYYNGEERAKGNILERFSAQQFPDLHSELNLSSLELGDSALYFCASRPHAGAYNEQFFGPGTRLTVL.

The chain has TRBV30 and TRBJ2-7; D gene ambiguous. Trimming removed 2 bases from V and 7 bases from J, with 9 bases in between. The CDR3 contains 11 residues. The V gene's germline CDR1 is GTSNPN and CDR2 SVGIG (reference sequence). This CDR3 is CAWSTRTEQYF. The CDR3, as DNA: TGTGCCTGGAGTACAAGGACGGAGCAGTACTTC.

The chain is built from TRBV30 and TRBJ2-6, with unresolved D. This CDR3 contains 13 residues. Germline-derived CDR1 and CDR2 are GTSNPN and SVGIG (reference sequence). Between the trimmed V and J ends, which lost 5 bases and 0 bases, there was a span of 5 bases. The CDR3 sequence is CAWVISGANVLTF. CDR3 nucleotide sequence: TGTGCCTGGGTGATCTCTGGGGCCAACGTCCTGACTTTC. The full variable domain, rest sourced from reference TRBV30 and TRBJ2-6, is SQTIHQWPATLVQPVGSPLSLECTVEGTSNPNLYWYRQAAGRGLQLLFYSVGIGQISSEVPQNLSASRPQDRQFILSSKKLLLSDSGFYLCAWVISGANVLTFGAGSRLTVL.

The chain is built from TRBV5-1 and TRBJ1-5; 7 bases match TRBD1. Per the germline V gene, CDR1 is SGHRS and CDR2 is YFSETQ. The length of the CDR3 is 14 residues. With V trimmed by 4 bases and J by 2 bases, 3 bases remained unmatched. The CDR3 DNA sequence: TGCGCCAGCAGCCGAACAGGGGGCAATCAGCCCCAGCATTTT. Protein: CASSRTGGNQPQHF. The complete variable domain, with remaining parts taken from reference TRBV5-1 and TRBJ1-5, reads KAGVTQTPRYLIKTRGQQVTLSCSPISGHRSVSWYQQTPGQGLQFLFEYFSETQRNKGNFPGRFSGRQFSNSRSEMNVSTLELGDSALYLCASSRTGGNQPQHFGDGTRLSIL.

Many counts were recorded for this clone. The chain recombines TRBV27 with TRBJ2-5, with 11 positions matching TRBD1. The germline CDR1 and CDR2 sequences are MNHEY and SMNVEV (reference sequence). Trimming removed 2 bases from V and 1 base from J; junction bases left unmatched: 6. The CDR3 length is 17 residues. CDR3 nucleotide sequence: TGTGCCAGCAGTTTAACCGGGACAGGGGGTGTCCAAGAGACCCAGTACTTC. Amino acids: CASSLTGTGGVQETQYF.

The DNA for the CDR3 is TGTGCCAGCAGCCTGCTAGCGGGGGGGCTTGGAGAGCAGTTCTTC. Protein product: CASSLLAGGLGEQFF. The chain couples TRBV7-9 to TRBJ2-1; 12 nucleotides match TRBD2. This CDR3 comprises 15 residues. Germline V CDR1 and CDR2: SEHNR, FQNEAQ (reference sequence). The J segment lost 10 bases and the V segment lost 5 bases, leaving 9 bases of the junction unmatched.

This sequence joins TRBV21-1 and TRBJ2-1; no DNA check was done on the table's D call, TRBD2. TRBV21-1 is a pseudogene segment. The CDR3 is 21 residues long. In nucleotides, the CDR3 is TGTGCCAGCAGCAAAAAGGGTAGAGGACTAGCGGGGGGGTTCCCCTACAATGAGCAGTTCTTC. Translated, it gives CASSKKGRGLAGGFPYNEQFF.

This clone was seen a few times. The gene calls are TRBV25-1 and TRBJ2-7; D possibly corresponds to TRBD2 (5 bases). The germline V and J ends were trimmed by 6 bases and 8 bases, with 17 bases remaining between them. The CDR3 covers 13 residues. The germline V gene has CDR1 MGHDK and CDR2 SYGVNS. The CDR3 is CASSNGVGFQQYF. CDR3 sequence (DNA): TGTGCCAGCAGCAACGGGGTGGGATTCCAGCAGTACTTC.

The chain couples TRBV29-1 to TRBJ1-5; the D is unclear. V dropped 6 bases and J dropped 1 base, with 13 bases sitting between them. Germline V CDR1 and CDR2: SQVTM, ANQGSEA. This CDR3 is 14 amino acids long. CDR3 region: CSVSQGGSNQPQHF. CDR3 nucleotides: TGCAGCGTCTCCCAAGGAGGGAGCAATCAGCCCCAGCATTTT.

This clone was recorded once. This chain uses TRBV29-1 with TRBJ1-2; D is possibly TRBD1 (5 bases). The CDR3 contains 16 residues. Germline CDR1 is SQVTM and CDR2 is ANQGSEA. V was cut by 5 bases and J by 2 bases, with 21 bases left in between. CDR3 nucleotides: TGCAGCGTTACCACGAAGGGCGGGACGGTGAACTATGGCTACACCTTC. It encodes CSVTTKGGTVNYGYTF.

A few counts support this clone. The rearrangement links TRBV18 to TRBJ1-1; D is possibly TRBD1 (5 bases). V was trimmed by 6 bases and J by 8 bases, leaving 13 bases between them. Germline V lookup: CDR1 KGHSH, CDR2 LQKENI. CDR3 length: 12 amino acids. CDR3: CASSPRVGEAFF. CDR3 coding DNA: TGTGCCAGCTCGCCCAGGGTAGGCGAAGCTTTCTTT. Full variable domain (rest looked up from reference TRBV18 and TRBJ1-1): NAGVMQNPRHLVRRRGQEARLRCSPMKGHSHVYWYRQLPEEGLKFMVYLQKENIIDESGMPKERFSAEFPKEGPSILRIQQVVRGDSAAYFCASSPRVGEAFFGQGTRLTVV.

The V and J genes are TRBV28 and TRBJ1-2; 7 positions agree with TRBD1. The length of the CDR3 is 12 residues. Unmatched junction bases numbered 0, after V lost 4 bases and J lost 4 bases. Germline CDR1 and CDR2: MDHEN and SYDVKM. CDR3 coding DNA: TGTGCCAGCAGTTGGGACAGCTATGGCTACACCTTC. This gives the protein CASSWDSYGYTF.

This clone has just a few counts. This chain links TRBV5-1 with TRBJ2-3, with D unresolved. Germline V CDR1 and CDR2: SGHRS, YFSETQ. The CDR3 loop spans 14 amino acids. The V and J ends lost 4 bases and 6 bases respectively, with 15 bases between them. CDR3 amino acids: CASSPDVGRDTQYF. The CDR3 bases are TGCGCCAGCAGCCCGGACGTTGGGCGGGATACGCAGTATTTT.

V gene TRBV23-1 combines with J gene TRBJ2-1, with 9 bases that match TRBD1. TRBV23-1 is assigned to the ORF class and has an uncertain function. V trimming: 1 base; J trimming: 7 bases; junction bases outside the gene matches: 5. The length of the CDR3 is 15 residues. CDR3: CASSQLGQGDNEQFF. CDR3 sequence (DNA): TGCGCCAGCAGTCAATTGGGACAGGGTGATAATGAGCAGTTCTTC.

This clone came up a few times. In DNA form, the CDR3 reads TGTGCCATCAGGACTGGCCAAGACAATGAGCAGTTCTTC. Amino acids: CAIRTGQDNEQFF. The chain carries TRBV10-3 and TRBJ2-1; D not resolved. CDR3 size: 13 residues. Trimming removed 6 bases from V and 5 bases from J, with 11 bases in between. From germline, CDR1 is ENHRY and CDR2 SYGVKD.

V usage is TRBV4-1 and J usage is TRBJ2-7, with a weak D call TRBD1 (6 bases). Germline V gives CDR1 MGHRA, CDR2 YSYEKL. The CDR3 has 16 residues. The ends were cut back, 1 base at V and 2 bases at J, with 15 bases in the middle. The CDR3 bases are TGCGCCAGCAGCCAAGCCCTGCAGGGGAGACCCTACGAGCAGTACTTC. Its translation is CASSQALQGRPYEQYF.